The 10 T cell receptor beta chains reported below all come from one sample, sequenced in a study of shared clonotypes between healthy human individuals. Assay: immunoSEQ multiplex PCR; the TCRdb copy retains only in-frame clones and omits some. The sample includes around 1.6 million clones, nearly 99% seen only once; the top ten take 0.45%. The sample comprised naive CD4+ T cells sorted from blood. The subset denotes: CD45RA+ positively selected. The receptors were sampled from a man aged 25-45 years in good health.

The V and J genes are TRBV10-3 and TRBJ2-3, with D unclear. V lost 4 bases to trimming and J lost 6 bases, with 5 bases between them. Germline CDR1 reads ENHRY; CDR2 reads SYGVKD. CDR3 length: 11 residues. DNA for the CDR3: TGTGCCATCAGTGCGAGCGATACGCAGTATTTT. Its translation: CAISASDTQYF.

This chain uses TRBV28 with TRBJ1-2, with 8 nucleotides matching TRBD1. This CDR3 is built from 13 residues. V was clipped by 11 bases and J by 4 bases; unmatched bases: 9. The germline gives CDR1 MDHEN, CDR2 SYDVKM. The CDR3 sequence: CALRDGTGYGYTF. CDR3 DNA: TGTGCCCTACGGGACGGGACAGGCTATGGCTACACCTTC.

This sequence joins TRBV11-2 and TRBJ2-7; 7 nucleotides match TRBD2. The germline V gene encodes CDR1 SGHAT and CDR2 FQNNGV. The CDR3 covers 14 residues. J was trimmed by 3 bases and V by 4 bases; bases with no gene match: 6. The CDR3 DNA sequence: TGTGCCAGCAGCTCACCGCGGGGGTTCTACGAGCAGTACTTC. This gives the protein CASSSPRGFYEQYF.

V usage is TRBV5-6 and J usage is TRBJ2-3; tentatively, D is TRBD2 (7 bases). There are 18 residues in the CDR3. Germline CDR1 SGHDT, CDR2 YYEEEE. Deletions cut 2 bases from V and 5 bases from J, with 24 bases between. The CDR3 DNA follows: TGTGCCAGCAGCTTACTTTCGCTGCTGGGGGGGCTACAAGATACGCAGTATTTT. Amino acid sequence: CASSLLSLLGGLQDTQYF.

V is TRBV14 and J is TRBJ2-3; D possibly uses TRBD1 or TRBD2 (5 bases each). This CDR3 has 14 amino acids. In germline, CDR1 is SGHDN, CDR2 FVKESK. Deletions cut 4 bases from V and 2 bases from J, with 10 bases between. In DNA form, the CDR3 reads TGTGCCAGCAGCCCCGGGGCGCTCACAGATACGCAGTATTTT. This gives the protein CASSPGALTDTQYF.

This chain uses TRBV6-5 with TRBJ2-2; tentatively, D is TRBD1 or TRBD2 (7 bases each). V gave up 6 bases and J gave up 5 bases, with 16 bases separating them. Germline CDR1 reads MNHEY; CDR2 reads SVGAGI. The CDR3 covers 15 residues. CDR3 amino acids: CASRQGGAGTGELFF. CDR3 nucleotide sequence: TGTGCCAGCAGGCAGGGGGGGGCTGGAACCGGGGAGCTGTTTTTT.

The rearrangement uses TRBV5-1 and TRBJ2-5, with D possibly being TRBD1 (5 bases). The CDR3 is 14 residues long. CDR1 and CDR2 (germline): SGHRS, YFSETQ. V lost 2 bases to trimming and J lost 4 bases, with 12 bases between them. In DNA form, the CDR3 reads TGCGCCAGCAGCTTTCAAGGGCAGGGAGAGACCCAGTACTTC. This gives the protein CASSFQGQGETQYF.

The genes are TRBV5-6 and TRBJ2-7, with 7 nucleotides matching TRBD1. CDR1 SGHDT and CDR2 YYEEEE come from the germline V gene. V lost 2 bases to trimming and J lost 2 bases; unmatched junction nucleotides: 7. The CDR3 consists of 15 residues. This CDR3 reads CASSFYGTDTYEQYF. For the CDR3, the DNA is TGTGCCAGCAGCTTCTATGGGACAGACACCTACGAGCAGTACTTC. The full variable domain, rest sourced from reference TRBV5-6 and TRBJ2-7, is DAGVTQSPTHLIKTRGQQVTLRCSPKSGHDTVSWYQQALGQGPQFIFQYYEEEERQRGNFPDRFSGHQFPNYSSELNVNALLLGDSALYLCASSFYGTDTYEQYFGPGTRLTVT.

Comments on this clone: The same CDR3 can be traced to other DNA sequences in this sample. The V call is TRBV5-1, the J call TRBJ1-2; TRBD1 matches at 10 bases. Trimming took 0 bases from V and 2 from J; bases not matched to a gene: 1. Germline loops: CDR1 SGHRS, CDR2 YFSETQ. The CDR3 is 15 residues long. CDR3 protein: CASSLGQGANYGYTF. DNA of the CDR3: TGCGCCAGCAGCTTGGGACAGGGGGCGAACTATGGCTACACCTTC. The variable domain in full, completed from reference TRBV5-1 and TRBJ1-2, reads KAGVTQTPRYLIKTRGQQVTLSCSPISGHRSVSWYQQTPGQGLQFLFEYFSETQRNKGNFPGRFSGRQFSNSRSEMNVSTLELGDSALYLCASSLGQGANYGYTFGSGTRLTVV.

The chain's CDR3 is CAISESQGGSYGYTF. In DNA, the CDR3 is TGTGCCATCAGTGAGTCACAAGGGGGTTCCTATGGCTACACCTTC. This chain connects TRBV10-3 to TRBJ1-2, with D tentatively TRBD1 (6 bases). The CDR3 has 15 residues. The V gene lost 0 bases and the J gene lost 4 bases, with 12 bases spanning the gap. Germline V CDR1 and CDR2: ENHRY, SYGVKD.